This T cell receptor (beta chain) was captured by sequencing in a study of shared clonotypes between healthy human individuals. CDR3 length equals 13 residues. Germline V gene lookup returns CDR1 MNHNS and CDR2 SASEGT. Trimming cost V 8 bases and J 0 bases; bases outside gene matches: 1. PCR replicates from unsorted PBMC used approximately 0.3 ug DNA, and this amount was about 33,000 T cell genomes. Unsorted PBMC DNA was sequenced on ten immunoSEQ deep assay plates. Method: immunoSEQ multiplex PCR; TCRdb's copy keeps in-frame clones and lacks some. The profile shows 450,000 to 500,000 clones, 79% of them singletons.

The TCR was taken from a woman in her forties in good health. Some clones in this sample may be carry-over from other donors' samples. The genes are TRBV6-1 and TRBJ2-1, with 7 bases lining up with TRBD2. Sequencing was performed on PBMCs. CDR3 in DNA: TGTGCCAGCCGGGACTACTCCTACAATGAGCAGTTCTTC. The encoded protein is CASRDYSYNEQFF.